This TCR beta chain appears in the sequencing data of a study of blood T cells in healthy people across ages. This CDR3 has 15 residues. V trimming: 6 bases; J trimming: 5 bases; junction bases outside the gene matches: 6. With a J-beta primer mix and a sample-barcoded 5' primer, a second PCR ran about 6 to 11 cycles. TCRdb reanalysed the 5' RACE reads using MiXCR and keeps one entry per CDR3 protein. The sample lists about 940,000 distinct CDR3 sequences; 40% to 60% were seen once. Sequenced: blood. The rearrangement joins TRBV12-3 or TRBV12-4 to TRBJ1-6, with 8 bases aligning to TRBD1. The source of this sequence is a man aged 25-45 years in good health. The CDR3 DNA is TGTGCCAGCAGGCGGACAGGGATCGATAATTCACCCCTCCACTTT. It specifies CASRRTGIDNSPLHF.